Listed below are T cell receptor beta chains from one sample, sequenced in a study of T cell changes during pregnancy in multiple sclerosis. The assay was immunoSEQ multiplex PCR, and TCRdb's table has in-frame clones only and misses some. In the table there are about 40,000 clones, over 70% of which are singletons. This specimen was peripheral blood, taken in the first trimester of pregnancy. The origin of the receptors is a female donor in good health, enrolled as a control in a pregnancy study. CDR3s include the opening cysteine and the closing phenylalanine or tryptophan. Each record gives: V gene, clone size, D gene, J gene, CDR3 protein, CDR3 DNA. The D gene is left open where the match is weak. Clone size is stated in some rows and not others, as once, few, many or a class when expanded.

v_gene: TRBV20-1; abundance: few; d_gene: -; j_gene: TRBJ1-2; CDR3aa: CSARFGPGYTF; CDR3nt: TGCAGTGCTAGATTTGGCCCCGGCTACACCTTC
v_gene: TRBV9; abundance: -; d_gene: TRBD1; j_gene: TRBJ2-3; CDR3aa: CASSFRTGTDTQYF; CDR3nt: TGTGCCAGCAGCTTTCGGACAGGAACAGATACGCAGTATTTT
v_gene: TRBV19; abundance: -; d_gene: -; j_gene: TRBJ1-1; CDR3aa: CASSKDSRSTEAFF; CDR3nt: TGTGCCAGTAGTAAGGACAGCCGAAGCACTGAAGCTTTCTTT
v_gene: TRBV7-2; abundance: -; d_gene: TRBD2; j_gene: TRBJ2-1; CDR3aa: CASTGSGFRNEQFF; CDR3nt: TGTGCCAGCACGGGTAGCGGGTTTCGGAATGAGCAGTTCTTC
v_gene: TRBV11-2; abundance: -; d_gene: TRBD2; j_gene: TRBJ2-3; CDR3aa: CASSPAHWGGTDTQYF; CDR3nt: TGTGCCAGCAGCCCTGCCCATTGGGGGGGGACAGATACGCAGTATTTT
v_gene: TRBV11-2; abundance: -; d_gene: TRBD1; j_gene: TRBJ2-7; CDR3aa: CASSLAGTGDYKQYF; CDR3nt: TGTGCCAGCAGCTTAGCGGGGACAGGTGATTACAAGCAGTACTTC
v_gene: TRBV18; abundance: -; d_gene: TRBD1; j_gene: TRBJ1-1; CDR3aa: CASSPKQGGDTEAFF; CDR3nt: TGTGCCAGCTCACCTAAGCAGGGGGGAGACACTGAAGCTTTCTTT
v_gene: TRBV19; abundance: -; d_gene: TRBD1; j_gene: TRBJ1-3; CDR3aa: CASSIPTGVGNTIYF; CDR3nt: TGTGCCAGTAGTATCCCGACAGGGGTTGGAAACACCATATATTTT
v_gene: TRBV20-1; abundance: -; d_gene: -; j_gene: TRBJ2-5; CDR3aa: CSARSEETQYF; CDR3nt: TGCAGTGCCCGGAGTGAAGAGACCCAGTACTTC
v_gene: TRBV13; abundance: -; d_gene: TRBD2; j_gene: TRBJ2-3; CDR3aa: CASSFGTGTSGTWRDTQYF; CDR3nt: TGTGCCAGCAGCTTCGGCACCGGGACTAGCGGGACCTGGAGGGATACGCAGTATTTT
v_gene: TRBV15; abundance: -; d_gene: -; j_gene: TRBJ1-3; CDR3aa: CATVRRTSGLNGNTIYF; CDR3nt: TGTGCCACGGTGAGGAGGACCTCCGGGTTGAACGGAAACACCATATATTTT
v_gene: TRBV19; abundance: once; d_gene: -; j_gene: TRBJ2-2; CDR3aa: CASRGATGELFF; CDR3nt: TGTGCCAGTAGGGGGGCGACCGGGGAGCTGTTTTTT
v_gene: TRBV20-1; abundance: -; d_gene: -; j_gene: TRBJ2-5; CDR3aa: CSAREMETQYF; CDR3nt: TGCAGTGCGCGAGAAATGGAGACCCAGTACTTC
v_gene: TRBV27; abundance: once; d_gene: TRBD1; j_gene: TRBJ2-1; CDR3aa: CASSRQGNEQFF; CDR3nt: TGTGCCAGCAGTCGACAGGGGAATGAGCAGTTCTTC
v_gene: TRBV27; abundance: few; d_gene: -; j_gene: TRBJ1-2; CDR3aa: CASSPTTGKSNYGYTF; CDR3nt: TGTGCCAGCAGCCCGACTACAGGGAAGAGTAACTATGGCTACACCTTC
v_gene: TRBV7-2; abundance: -; d_gene: -; j_gene: TRBJ1-6; CDR3aa: CASSLTKQGTRNSPLHF; CDR3nt: TGTGCCAGCAGCCTCACGAAACAGGGTACTCGTAATTCACCCCTCCACTTT
v_gene: TRBV7-9; abundance: once; d_gene: TRBD1; j_gene: TRBJ2-6; CDR3aa: CASRRTGYSGANVLTF; CDR3nt: TGTGCCAGCAGACGGACAGGTTACTCTGGGGCCAACGTCCTGACTTTC
v_gene: TRBV9; abundance: once; d_gene: TRBD2; j_gene: TRBJ2-3; CDR3aa: CASSVPLAGSRDTQYF; CDR3nt: TGTGCCAGCAGCGTCCCACTAGCGGGTAGTCGAGATACGCAGTATTTT
v_gene: TRBV19; abundance: -; d_gene: TRBD1; j_gene: TRBJ1-5; CDR3aa: CASSSQTGTGGPPWDQPQHF; CDR3nt: TGTGCCAGTAGTTCCCAGACCGGGACAGGGGGGCCCCCATGGGATCAGCCCCAGCATTTT
v_gene: TRBV4-2; abundance: -; d_gene: -; j_gene: TRBJ2-1; CDR3aa: CASSQDKFSYNEQFF; CDR3nt: TGTGCCAGCAGCCAAGATAAATTCTCCTACAATGAGCAGTTCTTC
v_gene: TRBV4-3; abundance: -; d_gene: -; j_gene: TRBJ1-4; CDR3aa: CASSQEIGQGYEKLFF; CDR3nt: TGCGCCAGCAGCCAAGAAATTGGGCAGGGGTATGAAAAACTGTTTTTT
v_gene: TRBV11-2; abundance: -; d_gene: TRBD2; j_gene: TRBJ2-1; CDR3aa: CASSSLAGAYNEQFF; CDR3nt: TGTGCCAGCAGCTCGCTAGCGGGGGCCTACAATGAGCAGTTCTTC
v_gene: TRBV27; abundance: -; d_gene: -; j_gene: TRBJ2-3; CDR3aa: CASSLSFRGLTDTQYF; CDR3nt: TGTGCCAGCAGTTTATCCTTCAGGGGTCTCACAGATACGCAGTATTTT
v_gene: TRBV2; abundance: -; d_gene: -; j_gene: TRBJ2-3; CDR3aa: CASTSEAVGTDTQYF; CDR3nt: TGTGCCAGCACCTCTGAAGCGGTCGGCACAGATACGCAGTATTTT
v_gene: TRBV4-2; abundance: -; d_gene: -; j_gene: TRBJ2-2; CDR3aa: CASREMGGELFF; CDR3nt: TGTGCCAGCAGGGAGATGGGCGGGGAGCTGTTTTTT
v_gene: TRBV5-4; abundance: -; d_gene: TRBD2; j_gene: TRBJ2-2; CDR3aa: CASTISGGHYTGELFF; CDR3nt: TGTGCCAGCACCATCTCGGGGGGGCATTACACCGGGGAGCTGTTTTTT
v_gene: TRBV4-2; abundance: -; d_gene: TRBD2; j_gene: TRBJ2-2; CDR3aa: CASSHRTSGTNTGELFF; CDR3nt: TGTGCCAGCAGCCACCGCACTAGCGGGACGAACACCGGGGAGCTGTTTTTT
v_gene: TRBV5-8; abundance: -; d_gene: -; j_gene: TRBJ1-1; CDR3aa: CASSLDRADTEAFF; CDR3nt: TGTGCCAGCAGCTTGGACCGAGCGGACACTGAAGCTTTCTTT
v_gene: TRBV7-3; abundance: once; d_gene: -; j_gene: TRBJ2-2; CDR3aa: CASSPVRGGTGELFF; CDR3nt: TGTGCCAGCAGCCCTGTTAGGGGAGGCACCGGGGAGCTGTTTTTT
v_gene: TRBV6-4; abundance: few; d_gene: TRBD2; j_gene: TRBJ2-7; CDR3aa: CASSDKSGSSYEQYF; CDR3nt: TGTGCCAGCAGTGACAAAAGCGGGAGCTCCTACGAGCAGTACTTC
v_gene: TRBV6-5; abundance: -; d_gene: -; j_gene: TRBJ1-1; CDR3aa: CASSYGGIITEAFF; CDR3nt: TGTGCCAGCAGTTATGGGGGGATCATCACTGAAGCTTTCTTT
v_gene: TRBV5-6; abundance: -; d_gene: -; j_gene: TRBJ1-3; CDR3aa: CASSLSPGAQDTIYF; CDR3nt: TGTGCCAGCAGCTTGTCTCCTGGGGCTCAAGACACCATATATTTT
v_gene: TRBV2; abundance: -; d_gene: -; j_gene: TRBJ2-1; CDR3aa: CASSVDRNYNEQFF; CDR3nt: TGTGCCAGCAGTGTTGACAGGAATTACAATGAGCAGTTCTTC
v_gene: TRBV6-6; abundance: -; d_gene: TRBD1; j_gene: TRBJ2-3; CDR3aa: CASSLGQGGDTQYF; CDR3nt: TGTGCCAGCAGTTTGGGACAGGGAGGCGATACGCAGTATTTT
v_gene: TRBV19; abundance: -; d_gene: TRBD1; j_gene: TRBJ2-2; CDR3aa: CASSIGQGANTGELFF; CDR3nt: TGTGCCAGTAGTATAGGGCAGGGGGCCAACACCGGGGAGCTGTTTTTT
v_gene: TRBV7-4; abundance: -; d_gene: TRBD1; j_gene: TRBJ1-5; CDR3aa: CASSFWTGGNQPQHF; CDR3nt: TGTGCCAGCAGCTTTTGGACAGGGGGCAATCAGCCCCAGCATTTT
v_gene: TRBV7-2; abundance: once; d_gene: TRBD2; j_gene: TRBJ2-1; CDR3aa: CASSLRPAGDYNEQFF; CDR3nt: TGTGCCAGCAGCTTAAGGCCAGCGGGGGACTACAATGAGCAGTTCTTC
v_gene: TRBV11-2; abundance: -; d_gene: TRBD2; j_gene: TRBJ2-3; CDR3aa: CASSLELAGGPSTDTQYF; CDR3nt: TGTGCCAGCAGCTTGGAGCTAGCGGGGGGGCCGAGCACAGATACGCAGTATTTT
v_gene: TRBV30; abundance: -; d_gene: TRBD2; j_gene: TRBJ2-5; CDR3aa: CAWSVPTSGRAGTQYF; CDR3nt: TGTGCCTGGAGTGTCCCAACTAGCGGGAGAGCAGGGACCCAGTACTTC
v_gene: TRBV29-1; abundance: few; d_gene: TRBD1; j_gene: TRBJ1-1; CDR3aa: CSVRTGMESFF; CDR3nt: TGCAGCGTCAGGACAGGGATGGAGTCTTTCTTT
v_gene: TRBV25-1; abundance: -; d_gene: -; j_gene: TRBJ1-4; CDR3aa: CASSGGIGEKLFF; CDR3nt: TGTGCCAGCAGTGGAGGGATTGGTGAAAAACTGTTTTTT